These 14 T cell receptor beta chains came from one sample sequenced in a study of shared clonotypes between healthy human individuals. Sequenced by immunoSEQ multiplex PCR; TCRdb stores in-frame clones only, minus some. The sample holds 1,100,000 or so clones; about 80% are singletons and the top ten take approximately 0.5%. What was sequenced was memory CD4+ T cells from PBMCs. Indicated subset: CD45RA-negative fraction. Receptors were obtained from a man aged 18-30 years in good health. Some clones in this sample may be carry-over from other donors' samples.

J is TRBJ2-1 and V is TRBV2; D gene ambiguous. V was clipped by 2 bases and J by 10 bases, with 9 bases between them. Germline-derived CDR1 and CDR2 are SNHLY and FYNNEI. This CDR3 is built from 12 residues. The DNA of the CDR3 is TGTGCCAGCAGTGAACTGAGCGAGGAGCAGTTCTTC. This sequence encodes CASSELSEEQFF.

This clone was detected once. This sequence joins TRBV6-1 and TRBJ1-1; D is perhaps TRBD1 (6 bases). The CDR3 loop spans 13 amino acids. With 6 bases removed from V and 4 bases from J, the gap between germline ends came to 12 bases. Germline loops: CDR1 MNHNS, CDR2 SASEGT. The CDR3 loop is CASRHRVGTEAFF. The DNA of the CDR3 is TGTGCCAGCAGACACAGGGTGGGCACTGAAGCTTTCTTT.

In this sample, this clone turned up once. The V gene is TRBV25-1, the J gene TRBJ2-5, with 9 nucleotides matching TRBD1. There are 15 residues in the CDR3. With V trimmed by 3 bases and J by 4 bases, 6 bases remained unmatched. Germline V gene lookup returns CDR1 MGHDK and CDR2 SYGVNS. The CDR3 sequence is CASSDDGQGRETQYF. The DNA of the CDR3 is TGTGCCAGCAGTGATGACGGACAGGGGAGAGAGACCCAGTACTTC.

The chain has TRBV19 and TRBJ1-1; no definite D call. V lost 5 bases and J 8 bases, leaving 12 bases between the germline ends. Germline CDR1 and CDR2: LNHDA and SQIVND (reference sequence). The CDR3 extends over 12 amino acids. The DNA of the CDR3 is TGTGCCAGTAGTCGGGCCTCCGGAGAAGCTTTCTTT. Encoded protein: CASSRASGEAFF.

The gene calls are TRBV28 and TRBJ2-1; the match to TRBD2 covers 10 bases. With 7 bases clipped from V and 4 bases from J, the junction kept 7 bases outside the gene matches. Germline CDR1 MDHEN, CDR2 SYDVKM. The CDR3 has 15 amino acids. The CDR3 loop reads CASINLAGEYNEQFF. In DNA form, the CDR3 reads TGTGCCAGCATCAACCTAGCGGGGGAATACAATGAGCAGTTCTTC.

The rearrangement joins TRBV6-1 to TRBJ2-2; D may be TRBD2 (6 bases). Trimming took 2 bases from V and 4 from J, leaving 14 bases between them. The CDR3 is 16 residues long. CDR1 and CDR2 from the germline V gene are MNHNS and SASEGT. The CDR3 DNA reads TGTGCCAGCAGTGAAAATCGGCGGGGTCCCACCGGGGAGCTGTTTTTT. It yields the protein CASSENRRGPTGELFF.

The V call is TRBV6-1, the J call TRBJ1-2; D is perhaps TRBD1 (6 bases). CDR1 and CDR2 from the germline V gene are MNHNS and SASEGT. The V gene lost 6 bases and the J gene lost 8 bases, with 10 bases spanning the gap. The CDR3 is 11 residues long. In DNA, the CDR3 is TGTGCCAGCAGGGCAGGGGTCGGCTACACCTTC. Its translation: CASRAGVGYTF.

This clone was seen only a few times. A much larger clone differs by one base, so this may be a read error. J is TRBJ1-2 and V is TRBV7-8, with a possible D match to TRBD1 (5 bases). CDR1 SGHVS and CDR2 FQNEAQ come from the germline V gene. The CDR3 loop spans 12 amino acids. V was shortened by 1 base and J by 7 bases, with 7 bases between the two germline ends. The CDR3 coding sequence is TGTGCCAGCAGCTTAGGGGACGCTGGCTACACCTTC. Protein product: CASSLGDAGYTF. Combining the CDR3 with reference TRBV7-8 and TRBJ1-2 gives the whole variable domain GAGVSQSPRYKVAKRGQDVALRCDPISGHVSLFWYQQALGQGPEFLTYFQNEAQLDKSGLPSDRFFAERPEGSVSTLKIQRTQQEDSAVYLCASSLGDAGYTFGSGTRLTVV.

The rearrangement uses TRBV30 and TRBJ2-1; D may be TRBD1 (5 bases). The germline gives CDR1 GTSNPN, CDR2 SVGIG (reference sequence). Deletions cut 3 bases from V and 5 bases from J, with 14 bases between. The CDR3 runs to 14 residues. In nucleotides, the CDR3 is TGTGCCTGGAGAAGGGGCCTTCTAAACAATGAGCAGTTCTTC. As protein: CAWRRGLLNNEQFF.

Note on this clone: Germline and junction disagree at one end, which may indicate a read error. CDR3 bases: TGCGACCCCAGGGGCCGCGAGCAGTTCTTC. This translates into CDPRGREQFF. The J gene is TRBJ2-1, the V gene TRBV27; possible D gene TRBD1, 6 bases. Germline values: CDR1 MNHEY, CDR2 SMNVEV (reference sequence). This CDR3 region has 10 residues.

This sequence joins TRBV30 and TRBJ2-3, with TRBD2 matching over 11 bases. The CDR3 totals 16 residues. The V and J ends lost 4 bases and 2 bases, in that order; junction bases with no gene match: 8. Germline lookup yields CDR1 GTSNPN and CDR2 SVGIG (reference sequence). CDR3 sequence (DNA): TGTGCCTGGAAGGGACTAGCGGATCTTTCCACAGATACGCAGTATTTT. It encodes CAWKGLADLSTDTQYF.

This clone has a count of ten or more. The chain has TRBV7-2 and TRBJ2-7; D gene ambiguous. CDR3 length equals 15 residues. Germline CDR1 and CDR2: SGHTA and FQGNSA. The V end lost 2 bases, the J end lost 0 bases, and 11 bases lay between the germline ends. The CDR3 loop is CASSLYAGPSYEQYF. CDR3 in DNA: TGTGCCAGCAGCTTATACGCCGGACCCTCCTACGAGCAGTACTTC.

V usage is TRBV28 and J usage is TRBJ2-3, with TRBD2 matching over 9 bases. V was clipped by 3 bases and J by 0 bases; unmatched bases: 7. The CDR3 totals 17 residues. The V gene's germline CDR1 is MDHEN and CDR2 SYDVKM. The CDR3 sequence: CASSFTSGSSSTDTQYF. The CDR3, as DNA: TGTGCCAGCAGTTTTACTAGCGGGTCCTCTAGCACAGATACGCAGTATTTT.

The chain has TRBV5-4 and TRBJ2-5; 12 positions agree with TRBD2. This CDR3 has 18 amino acids. Trimming at V came to 4 bases and at J to 0 bases, leaving 10 bases not matched to a gene. CDR1 is SGHNT, CDR2 YYREEE, per germline (reference sequence). CDR3 sequence reads: CASSPGASGRANQETQYF. In DNA form, the CDR3 reads TGTGCCAGCAGCCCGGGGGCTAGCGGGAGGGCCAACCAAGAGACCCAGTACTTC.